This TCR beta chain was captured in a study of T-cell reconstitution after alpha-beta-depleted transplantation in children. In its sample, this clonotype was seen a few times. V lost 5 bases, J lost 7 bases, and 21 bases lay in between. The CDR3 length is 15 residues. CDR1 and CDR2 from the germline V gene are SGHTA and FQGNSA. The library targeted TCRbeta and was prepared with unique molecular identifiers. TCRdb reprocessed the PCR reads with MiXCR, giving one entry per CDR3 protein. The sample has around 580,000 distinct CDR3 sequences, 23% seen once. The sequence was obtained from a boy in the first two years of life who had a stem cell transplant for acute myeloid leukemia, so the T cells may come from the graft donor. The chain is built from TRBV7-2 and TRBJ2-7, with D possibly being TRBD1 (6 bases). The starting material was PBMCs, mostly from graft donor cells, obtained 360 days after TCRalphabeta/CD19-depleted stem cell transplant. The DNA for the CDR3 is TGTGCCAGCAGCCCCAGGGGCCTCCCGATGGGAGAGCAGTACTTC. Encoded protein: CASSPRGLPMGEQYF.